What follows are 21 T cell receptor beta chains derived from one specimen sequenced in a study of human T cells and chemical hapten exposure. TCRdb itself ran the RACE reads through MiXCR, one entry per CDR3 protein. The sample has some 81,000 distinct CDR3 sequences, 6% to 9% seen once; the top ten hold roughly 1.5%. As for time point: patch test 1, 2 weeks after DPC sensitization. This sample's treatment: therapeutic diphenylcyclopropenone sensitization with weekly scalp DPC. The material sequenced was whole blood, taken in connection with sensitization to the hapten diphenylcyclopropenone (DPC). Receptors originate from a woman aged 30 to 39 with alopecia areata. Some clones in this sample may be carry-over from other donors' samples.

There are many counts of this clonotype. V usage is TRBV6-2 or TRBV6-3 and J usage is TRBJ2-3; 12 bases are a match to TRBD2. The CDR3 is 17 amino acids. In germline, CDR1 is MNHEY, CDR2 SVGEGT. V was pared by 5 bases and J by 1 base, with 7 bases of the junction left unmatched. The CDR3 here is CASSQRGLAGGTDTQYF. CDR3 in DNA: TGTGCCAGCAGTCAACGGGGACTAGCGGGTGGCACAGATACGCAGTATTTT.

The V call is TRBV6-5, the J call TRBJ1-1; maybe TRBD1 (5 bases). The CDR3 is made up of 14 amino acids. Germline CDR1 is MNHEY and CDR2 is SVGAGI. V dropped 2 bases and J dropped 4 bases, with 11 bases sitting between them. The CDR3 here is CASSYAGMGTEAFF. The CDR3 nucleotides are TGTGCCAGCAGTTACGCAGGGATGGGCACTGAAGCTTTCTTT.

This clonotype was picked up many times. The CDR3, as DNA: TGCGCCAGCAGGCTGAGTAATAATTCACCCCTCCACTTT. Translation gives CASRLSNNSPLHF. V gene TRBV10-1 combines with J gene TRBJ1-6; D gene unclear. The CDR3 runs 13 residues. Germline values: CDR1 WNHNN, CDR2 SYGVQD (reference sequence). V dropped 6 bases and J dropped 5 bases, with 8 bases sitting between them.

This clonotype was observed at least ten times. This sequence joins TRBV29-1 and TRBJ1-2; tentative D call: TRBD1 (6 bases). The CDR3 is 16 residues long. The germline CDR1 and CDR2 sequences are SQVTM and ANQGSEA. V was trimmed by 5 bases and J by 3 bases, leaving 22 bases between them. CDR3 in amino acids: CSVPKAPSNRDYGYTF. CDR3 bases: TGCAGCGTTCCTAAGGCTCCAAGTAACAGGGACTATGGCTACACCTTC.

This clonotype was counted ten times or more. The chain links TRBV20-1 to TRBJ1-2; D not resolved. CDR1 is DFQATT, CDR2 SNEGSKA, per germline (reference sequence). This CDR3 contains 11 residues. V lost 1 base and J lost 6, with 6 bases in between. The CDR3 DNA reads TGCAGTGCTAGAGGATTAAATGGCTACACCTTC. This codes for CSARGLNGYTF.

In this sample, this clonotype turned up a few times. The rearrangement uses TRBV12-3 or TRBV12-4 and TRBJ2-7; 12 bases agree with TRBD1. With 6 bases clipped from V and 5 bases from J, the junction kept 5 bases outside the gene matches. CDR3 length equals 14 residues. The CDR3 region has the DNA TGTGCCAGCAGAGACGGGACAGGGGGCAACGAGCAGTACTTC. This encodes CASRDGTGGNEQYF.

The rearrangement links TRBV12-3 or TRBV12-4 to TRBJ1-2, with D possibly TRBD1 on 5 matching bases. The CDR3 has 15 amino acids. V was pared by 4 bases and J by 4 bases, with 16 bases between. The CDR3 DNA reads as TGTGCCAGCAGTTCATGGACGCGGGGGTCCTATGGCTACACCTTC. Its translation: CASSSWTRGSYGYTF.

This clonotype has a single count. A much bigger clone sits one base away, suggesting this may be a read error. The chain is built from TRBV20-1 and TRBJ2-3; 7 bases match TRBD2. CDR3 size: 15 residues. Trimming removed 7 bases from V and 4 bases from J; junction bases left unmatched: 14. Germline CDR1 DFQATT, CDR2 SNEGSKA (reference sequence). In DNA form, the CDR3 reads TGCAGTGTGGCAATAGCGGGCTTTAGGTCAGATACGCAGTATTTT. This sequence encodes CSVAIAGFRSDTQYF.

This clonotype was seen repeatedly, ten times or more. The V call is TRBV7-3, the J call TRBJ1-1, with TRBD1 matching over 7 bases. The V gene end was trimmed by 5 bases and the J gene end by 0 bases; junction bases not matched to a gene: 24. The length of the CDR3 is 21 residues. The germline V gene has CDR1 SGHTA and CDR2 FQGTGA. The CDR3 reads CASSPTNLRDRGQGVNTEAFF. Written as DNA, the CDR3 is TGTGCCAGCAGCCCCACTAACCTCCGGGACAGAGGTCAAGGGGTGAACACTGAAGCTTTCTTT.

The chain couples TRBV7-2 to TRBJ1-1, with D possibly matching TRBD1 (5 bases). CDR3 length: 14 residues. Germline CDR1 reads SGHTA; CDR2 reads FQGNSA. The ends were cut back, 1 base at V and 10 bases at J, with 16 bases in the middle. The CDR3 loop is CASSLGQTSGAAFF. As DNA, the CDR3 is TGTGCCAGCAGCTTAGGACAGACCTCTGGGGCAGCTTTCTTT.

The table lists this clonotype with many counts. The chain's CDR3 is CASSSTGEETQYF. DNA of the CDR3: TGTGCCAGCAGTTCGACAGGGGAAGAGACCCAGTACTTC. The gene calls are TRBV12-3 or TRBV12-4 and TRBJ2-5, with 8 nucleotides matching TRBD1. The CDR3 has 13 amino acids. V gave up 4 bases and J gave up 3 bases; unmatched junction bases: 1.

Ten or more counts support this clonotype. The J gene is TRBJ1-2, the V gene TRBV20-1; the D gene is possibly TRBD1 (6 bases). From germline, CDR1 is DFQATT and CDR2 SNEGSKA (reference sequence). The ends were cut back, 4 bases at V and 1 base at J, with 16 bases in the middle. There are 15 residues in the CDR3. This CDR3 is CSATTGSWNNYGYTF. The CDR3 nucleotides are TGCAGTGCTACCACAGGGAGCTGGAATAACTATGGCTACACCTTC.

This clonotype has ten or more counts. The rearrangement uses TRBV3-1 and TRBJ1-5, with D possibly TRBD1 on 5 matching bases. This CDR3 is 13 amino acids long. Per the germline V gene, CDR1 is LGHDT and CDR2 is YNNKEL (reference sequence). The germline V and J ends were trimmed by 4 bases and 5 bases, with 9 bases remaining between them. The CDR3 region is CASSPDRDQPQHF. The CDR3 bases are TGTGCCAGCAGCCCCGACAGAGATCAGCCCCAGCATTTT.

Ten or more counts support this clonotype. The rearrangement joins TRBV7-9 to TRBJ1-1, with TRBD1 as a possible D gene (5 bases). The CDR3 is made up of 17 amino acids. Germline assignment: CDR1 SEHNR and CDR2 FQNEAQ (reference sequence). With 3 bases removed from V and 10 bases from J, the gap between germline ends came to 27 bases. CDR3 loop: CASSFPQGWGISAGAFF. In nucleotides, the CDR3 is TGTGCCAGCAGCTTCCCCCAGGGATGGGGGATAAGTGCAGGAGCTTTCTTT.

This clonotype was recorded a few times. The genes are TRBV30 and TRBJ1-1; 10 nucleotides agree with TRBD1. V was clipped by 0 bases and J by 6 bases; unmatched bases: 7. The CDR3 has 15 amino acids. The germline V gene encodes CDR1 GTSNPN and CDR2 SVGIG (reference sequence). CDR3 in DNA: TGTGCCTGGAGTGTAGTAGACAGGGGGCAGGCTGAAGCTTTCTTT. This encodes CAWSVVDRGQAEAFF.

With respect to this clonotype: A much larger clone lies one base from this, so it may be a read error. The V gene is TRBV2, the J gene TRBJ2-2, with D possibly being TRBD2 (6 bases). Looked up from germline, CDR1 is SNHLY and CDR2 is FYNNEI. The CDR3 loop spans 17 amino acids. The V gene lost 0 bases and the J gene lost 5 bases, with 16 bases spanning the gap. The CDR3 nucleotides are TGTGCCAGCAGTGAAGCGGCGGGATGCGTAGGGACCGGGGAGCTGTTTTTT. Translating it yields CASSEAAGCVGTGELFF.

This clonotype was counted at least ten times. V usage is TRBV3-1 and J usage is TRBJ2-3, with 11 positions matching TRBD2. After removal of 3 bases from V and 2 bases from J, the junction contained 10 bases not matched to a gene. Per the germline V gene, CDR1 is LGHDT and CDR2 is YNNKEL (reference sequence). This CDR3 is built from 18 residues. CDR3 nucleotide sequence: TGTGCCAGCAGCCACCCCGGGACTAGCGGTTTTTACACAGATACGCAGTATTTT. It encodes CASSHPGTSGFYTDTQYF.

J is TRBJ2-1 and V is TRBV23-1; D is unclear. TRBV23-1 is an ORF; its function is uncertain. V was cut by 2 bases and J by 8 bases, with 7 bases left in between. The CDR3 consists of 12 residues. The CDR3, as DNA: TGCGCCAGCAGTCAAGGTTCGGATGAGCAGTTCTTC. This gives the protein CASSQGSDEQFF.

The sample holds many counts of this clonotype. The V gene is TRBV7-2, the J gene TRBJ2-1; no firm D call. CDR1 is SGHTA and CDR2 is FQGNSA in the germline V gene. The CDR3 extends over 15 amino acids. Trimming pared 1 base from V and 4 bases from J, leaving 11 bases between. CDR3 nucleotides: TGTGCCAGCAGCTTAGAGGTTACCGATTACAATGAGCAGTTCTTC. It translates to CASSLEVTDYNEQFF.

In this sample, this clonotype turned up a few times. The chain uses TRBV25-1 and TRBJ2-2, with D uncertain. The V end lost 2 bases, the J end lost 0 bases, and 7 bases lay between the germline ends. This CDR3 spans 15 amino acids. CDR1 and CDR2 (germline): MGHDK, SYGVNS. The CDR3 sequence: CASSEPGTNTGELFF. CDR3 DNA: TGTGCCAGCAGTGAACCAGGCACGAACACCGGGGAGCTGTTTTTT.

This clonotype was detected many times. The chain joins TRBV7-8 to TRBJ2-3; D unresolved. Per germline, CDR1 SGHVS and CDR2 FQNEAQ. Trimming shortened V by 5 bases and J by 3 bases, and 9 bases separated the two germline ends. The length of the CDR3 is 13 residues. The CDR3 DNA reads as TGTGCCAGCAGCAATGATAAGACAGATACGCAGTATTTT. Translated: CASSNDKTDTQYF. The variable domain in full, completed from reference TRBV7-8 and TRBJ2-3, reads GAGVSQSPRYKVAKRGQDVALRCDPISGHVSLFWYQQALGQGPEFLTYFQNEAQLDKSGLPSDRFFAERPEGSVSTLKIQRTQQEDSAVYLCASSNDKTDTQYFGPGTRLTVL.